Described below is a single TCR beta chain sequence and its context. These data belong to a study of shared clonotypes between healthy human individuals. Study summary: There were three CD4 naive, three CD4 memory, two CD8 naive and one CD8 memory plates per donor.

As defined, naive CD8 cells were CD45RO-negative and positively selected for CCR7, with terminally differentiated effector memory CD45RA+ cells excluded. The donor cohort consisted entirely of Caucasian adults residing in Nashville, Tennessee. CDR1 SNHLY and CDR2 FYNNEI come from the germline V gene. This CDR3 is 15 amino acids long. V was pared by 2 bases and J by 3 bases, with 5 bases of the junction left unmatched. Sequencing was performed with immunoSEQ multiplex PCR; in TCRdb, only in-frame clones are kept and a portion is missing. The sample comprises approximately 720,000 clones, about 90% of which are singletons, and more than 20% rests with the top ten.

This sequence joins TRBV2 and TRBJ2-3; 7 bases line up with TRBD2. The source is a man aged 25 to 40 in good health. The sequenced sample consisted of naive CD8+ T cells sorted from blood. The CDR3 DNA is TGTGCCAGCAGTGAATTAGCGGGTATGACAGATACGCAGTATTTT. Residues: CASSELAGMTDTQYF.